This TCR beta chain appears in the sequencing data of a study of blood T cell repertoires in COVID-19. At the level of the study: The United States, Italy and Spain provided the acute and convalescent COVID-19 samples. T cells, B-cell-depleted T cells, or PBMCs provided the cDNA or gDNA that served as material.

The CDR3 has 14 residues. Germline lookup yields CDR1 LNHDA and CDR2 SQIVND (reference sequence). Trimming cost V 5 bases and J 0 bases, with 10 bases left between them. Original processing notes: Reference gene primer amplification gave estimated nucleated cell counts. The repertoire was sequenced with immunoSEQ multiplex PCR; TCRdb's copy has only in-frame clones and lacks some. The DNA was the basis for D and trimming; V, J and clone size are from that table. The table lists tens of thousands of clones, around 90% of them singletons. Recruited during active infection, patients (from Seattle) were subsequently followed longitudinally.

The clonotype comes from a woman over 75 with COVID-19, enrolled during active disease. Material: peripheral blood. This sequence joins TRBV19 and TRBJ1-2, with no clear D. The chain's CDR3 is CASSPLITNYGYTF. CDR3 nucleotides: TGTGCCAGTAGTCCCCTAATAACTAACTATGGCTACACCTTC.